This T cell receptor beta chain was sequenced during a study of radiotherapy plus CTLA-4 blockade in lung cancer. On this clone: Its cognate antigen is unknown.

General study points: Some TCR clones had been derived from tumors. These clones expanded in peripheral blood after radiotherapy plus ipilimumab. It was early blood T cell clone dynamics, with interferon-beta, that reportedly best predicted response.

Chemo-refractory metastatic non-small-cell lung cancer patients received focal radiation with ipilimumab CTLA-4 blockade. Between the trimmed V and J ends, which lost 7 bases and 3 bases, there was a span of 10 bases. Per the germline V gene, CDR1 is MDHEN and CDR2 is SYDVKM. This CDR3 region has 13 residues. Using immunoSEQ multiplex PCR, the repertoire was profiled, and TCRdb retains in-frame clones only, with some absent. The sample shows 50,000 to 65,000 clones, roughly four fifths of them seen only once. The TCR comes from a human donor with non-small cell lung cancer whose response to radiotherapy plus ipilimumab could not be evaluated. The chain recombines TRBV28 with TRBJ1-3; D unresolved. The source material was peripheral blood, sampled from a patient treated with radiotherapy plus ipilimumab. CDR3 DNA: TGTGCCAGCACTATGGGAGGTGGAAACACCATATATTTT. It codes for CASTMGGGNTIYF.